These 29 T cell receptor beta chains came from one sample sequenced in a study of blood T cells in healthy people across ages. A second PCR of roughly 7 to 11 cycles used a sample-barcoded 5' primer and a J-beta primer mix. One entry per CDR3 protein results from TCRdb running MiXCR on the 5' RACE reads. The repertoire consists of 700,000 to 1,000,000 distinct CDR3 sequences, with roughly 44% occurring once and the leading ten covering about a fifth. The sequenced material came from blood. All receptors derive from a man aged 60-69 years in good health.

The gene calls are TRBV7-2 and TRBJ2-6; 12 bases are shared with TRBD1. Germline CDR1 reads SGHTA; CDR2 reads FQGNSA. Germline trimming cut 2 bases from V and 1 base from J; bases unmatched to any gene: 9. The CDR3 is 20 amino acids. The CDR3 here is CASSLRDRGQFRSGANVLTF. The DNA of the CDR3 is TGTGCCAGCAGCTTAAGGGACAGGGGGCAATTTAGGTCTGGGGCCAACGTCCTGACTTTC.

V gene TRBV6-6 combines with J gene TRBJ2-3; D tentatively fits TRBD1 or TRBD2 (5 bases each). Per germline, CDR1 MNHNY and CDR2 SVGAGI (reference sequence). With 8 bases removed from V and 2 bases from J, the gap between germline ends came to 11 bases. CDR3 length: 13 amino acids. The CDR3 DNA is TGTGCCAGCCGGTGGGACCACACAGATACGCAGTATTTT. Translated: CASRWDHTDTQYF.

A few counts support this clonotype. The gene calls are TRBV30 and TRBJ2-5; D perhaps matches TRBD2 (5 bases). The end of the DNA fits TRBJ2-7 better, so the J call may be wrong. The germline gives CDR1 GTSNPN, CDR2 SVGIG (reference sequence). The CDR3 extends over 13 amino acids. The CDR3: CACTSGSNYEQYF. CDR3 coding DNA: TGTGCCTGCACAAGCGGCTCGAATTACGAGCAGTACTTC.

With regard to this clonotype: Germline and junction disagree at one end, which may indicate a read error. CDR3 DNA: TGTGCCATCAGTGACTCGACAGGCCTCGGTCAGCCCCGGCATTTT. Amino acids: CAISDSTGLGQPRHF. The chain recombines TRBV10-3 with TRBJ1-5; tentative D call: TRBD1 (6 bases). Germline CDR1 ENHRY, CDR2 SYGVKD. This CDR3 contains 15 residues.

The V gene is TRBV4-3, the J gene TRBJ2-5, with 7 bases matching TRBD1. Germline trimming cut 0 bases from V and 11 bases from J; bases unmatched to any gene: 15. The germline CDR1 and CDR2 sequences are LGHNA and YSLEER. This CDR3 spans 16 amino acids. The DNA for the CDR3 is TGCGCCAGCAGCCAAGAAGCAGGGGGTCTATTTGCTTGGCAGTACTTC. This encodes CASSQEAGGLFAWQYF.

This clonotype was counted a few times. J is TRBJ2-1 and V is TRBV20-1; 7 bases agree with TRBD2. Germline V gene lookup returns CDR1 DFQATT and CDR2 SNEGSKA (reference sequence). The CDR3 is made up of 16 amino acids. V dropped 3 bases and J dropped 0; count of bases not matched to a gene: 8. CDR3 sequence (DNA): TGCAGTGCTAGCGATCTCGGGGGGTCCTCCTACAATGAGCAGTTCTTC. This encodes CSASDLGGSSYNEQFF.

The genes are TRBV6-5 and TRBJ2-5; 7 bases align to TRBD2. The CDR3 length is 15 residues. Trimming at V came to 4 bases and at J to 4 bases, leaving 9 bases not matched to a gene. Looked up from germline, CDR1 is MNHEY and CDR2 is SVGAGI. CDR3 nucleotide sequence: TGTGCCAGCAGTTGGGGAGGGCAGACCGGAGAGACCCAGTACTTC. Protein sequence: CASSWGGQTGETQYF.

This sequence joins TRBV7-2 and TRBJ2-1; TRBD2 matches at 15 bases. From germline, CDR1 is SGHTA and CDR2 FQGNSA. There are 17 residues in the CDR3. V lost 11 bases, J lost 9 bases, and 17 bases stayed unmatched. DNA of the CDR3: TGTGCCGGCACCCGTCCCGGACTAGCGGGGGGGCATAGTGAGCAGTTCTTC. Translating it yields CAGTRPGLAGGHSEQFF.

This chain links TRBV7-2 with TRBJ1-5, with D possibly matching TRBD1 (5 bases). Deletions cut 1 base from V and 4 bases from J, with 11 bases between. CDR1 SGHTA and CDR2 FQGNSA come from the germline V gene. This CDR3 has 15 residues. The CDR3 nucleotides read TGTGCCAGCAGCTTAGTAGGGGCGATTAATCAGCCCCAGCATTTT. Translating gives CASSLVGAINQPQHF.

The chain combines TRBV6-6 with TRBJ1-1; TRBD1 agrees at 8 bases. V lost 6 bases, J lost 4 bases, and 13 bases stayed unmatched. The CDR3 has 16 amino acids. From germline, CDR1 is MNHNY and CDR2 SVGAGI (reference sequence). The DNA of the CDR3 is TGTGCCAGCAGCTCCGACAGGGGCGCCGGAGTCACTGAAGCTTTCTTT. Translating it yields CASSSDRGAGVTEAFF.

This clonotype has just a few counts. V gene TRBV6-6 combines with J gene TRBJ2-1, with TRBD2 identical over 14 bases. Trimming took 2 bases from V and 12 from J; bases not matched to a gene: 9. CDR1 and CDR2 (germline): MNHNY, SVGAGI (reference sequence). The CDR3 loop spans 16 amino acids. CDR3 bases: TGTGCCAGCAGTTACGGCGGGACTAGCGGGGGTCGAGGGCAGTTCTTC. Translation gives CASSYGGTSGGRGQFF.

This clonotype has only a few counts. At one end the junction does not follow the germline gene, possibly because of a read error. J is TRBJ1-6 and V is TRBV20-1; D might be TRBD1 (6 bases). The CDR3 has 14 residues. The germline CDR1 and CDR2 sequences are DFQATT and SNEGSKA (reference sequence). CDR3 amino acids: CSARGGQNNSPLHF. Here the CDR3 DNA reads TGCAGTGCCAGAGGGGGACAAAATAATTCACCCCTCCACTTT.

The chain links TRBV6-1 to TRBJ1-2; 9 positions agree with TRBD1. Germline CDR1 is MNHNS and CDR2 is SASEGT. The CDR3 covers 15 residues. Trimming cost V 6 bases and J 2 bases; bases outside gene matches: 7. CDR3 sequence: CASSIRQGVNYGYTF. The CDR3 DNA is TGTGCCAGCAGCATCCGACAGGGGGTCAACTATGGCTACACCTTC.

The CDR3, as DNA: TGTGCCAGCAGCCAACCGGGACAGGGGCTGTATGGCTACACCTTC. Its protein is CASSQPGQGLYGYTF. The rearrangement links TRBV14 to TRBJ1-2, with TRBD1 matching over 10 bases. The germline V gene encodes CDR1 SGHDN and CDR2 FVKESK. V lost 2 bases to trimming and J lost 5 bases; unmatched junction nucleotides: 5. This CDR3 spans 15 amino acids.

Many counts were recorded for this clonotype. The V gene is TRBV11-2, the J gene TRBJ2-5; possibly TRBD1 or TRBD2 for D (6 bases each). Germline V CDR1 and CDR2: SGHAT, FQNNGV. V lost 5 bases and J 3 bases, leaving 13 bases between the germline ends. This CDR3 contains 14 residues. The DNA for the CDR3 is TGTGCCAGCAGCGCGGGACAATTTAAAGAGACCCAGTACTTC. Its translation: CASSAGQFKETQYF. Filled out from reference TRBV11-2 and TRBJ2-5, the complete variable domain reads EAGVAQSPRYKIIEKRQSVAFWCNPISGHATLYWYQQILGQGPKLLIQFQNNGVVDDSQLPKDRFSAERLKGVDSTLKIQPAKLEDSAVYLCASSAGQFKETQYFGPGTRLLVL.

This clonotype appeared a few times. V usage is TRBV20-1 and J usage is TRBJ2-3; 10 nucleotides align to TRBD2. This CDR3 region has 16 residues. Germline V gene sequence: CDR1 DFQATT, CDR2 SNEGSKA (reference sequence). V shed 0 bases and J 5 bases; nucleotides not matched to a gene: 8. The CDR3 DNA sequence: TGCAGTGCTAGAGATTTAAGCGGGGGGGCGATAGATACGCAGTATTTT. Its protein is CSARDLSGGAIDTQYF.

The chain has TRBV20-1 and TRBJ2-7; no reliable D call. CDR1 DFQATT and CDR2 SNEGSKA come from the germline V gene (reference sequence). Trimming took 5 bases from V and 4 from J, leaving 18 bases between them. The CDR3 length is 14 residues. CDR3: CSAFPLRASYEQYF. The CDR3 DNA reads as TGCAGTGCTTTTCCTCTCCGGGCTTCGTACGAGCAGTACTTC.

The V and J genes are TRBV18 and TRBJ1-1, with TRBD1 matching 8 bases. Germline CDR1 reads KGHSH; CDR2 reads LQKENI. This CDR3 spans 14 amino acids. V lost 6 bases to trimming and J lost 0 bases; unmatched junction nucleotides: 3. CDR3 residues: CASSQTGVNTEAFF. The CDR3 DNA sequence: TGTGCCAGCTCGCAGACAGGGGTGAACACTGAAGCTTTCTTT.

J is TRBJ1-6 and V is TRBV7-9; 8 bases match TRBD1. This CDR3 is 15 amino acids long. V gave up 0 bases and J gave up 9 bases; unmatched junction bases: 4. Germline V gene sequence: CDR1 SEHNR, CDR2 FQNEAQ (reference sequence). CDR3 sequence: CASSLASGGSSPLHF. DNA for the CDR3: TGTGCCAGCAGCTTAGCTTCAGGGGGCAGTTCACCCCTCCACTTT.

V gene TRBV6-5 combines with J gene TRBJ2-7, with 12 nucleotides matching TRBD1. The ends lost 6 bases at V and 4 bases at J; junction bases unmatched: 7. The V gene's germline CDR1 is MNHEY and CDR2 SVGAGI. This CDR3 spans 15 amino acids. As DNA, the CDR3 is TGTGCCAGCAGAAAGGGACAGGGGGCGCGATACGAGCAGTACTTC. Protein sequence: CASRKGQGARYEQYF.

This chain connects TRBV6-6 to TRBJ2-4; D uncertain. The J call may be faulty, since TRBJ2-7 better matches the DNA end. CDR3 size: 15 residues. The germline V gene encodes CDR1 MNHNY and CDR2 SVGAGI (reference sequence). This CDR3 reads CASSYAAVGSYEQYF. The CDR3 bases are TGTGCCAGCAGTTACGCGGCAGTCGGTTCCTACGAGCAGTACTTC.

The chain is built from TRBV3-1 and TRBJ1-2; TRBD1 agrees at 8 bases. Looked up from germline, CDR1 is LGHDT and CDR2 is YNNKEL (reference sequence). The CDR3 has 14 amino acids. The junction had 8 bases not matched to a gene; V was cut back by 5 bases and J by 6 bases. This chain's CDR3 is CASSYRDRSHGYTF. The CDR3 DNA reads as TGTGCCAGCAGCTACCGGGACAGGTCCCATGGCTACACCTTC.

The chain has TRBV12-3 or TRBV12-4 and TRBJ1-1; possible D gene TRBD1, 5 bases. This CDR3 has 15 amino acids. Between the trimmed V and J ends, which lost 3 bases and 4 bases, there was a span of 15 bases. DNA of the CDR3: TGTGCCAGCAGTTTTGGGGCACGGGGAACCACTGAAGCTTTCTTT. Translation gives CASSFGARGTTEAFF.

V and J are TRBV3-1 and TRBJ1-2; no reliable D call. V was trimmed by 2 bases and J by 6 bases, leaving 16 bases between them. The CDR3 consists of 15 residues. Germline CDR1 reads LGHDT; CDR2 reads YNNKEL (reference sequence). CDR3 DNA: TGTGCCAGCAGCCAACAGTCCGGGTTAACCCATGGCTACACCTTC. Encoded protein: CASSQQSGLTHGYTF.

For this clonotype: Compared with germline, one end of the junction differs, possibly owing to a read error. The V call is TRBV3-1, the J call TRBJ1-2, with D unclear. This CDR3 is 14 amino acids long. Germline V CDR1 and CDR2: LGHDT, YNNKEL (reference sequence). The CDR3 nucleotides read TGTGCCAGCAGCCAACCCCTGAGTAACTATGGCCACACCTTC. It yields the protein CASSQPLSNYGHTF.

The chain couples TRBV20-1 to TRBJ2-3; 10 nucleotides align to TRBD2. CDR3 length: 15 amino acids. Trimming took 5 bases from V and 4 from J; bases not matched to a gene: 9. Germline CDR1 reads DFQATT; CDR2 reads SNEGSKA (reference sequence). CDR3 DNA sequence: TGCAGTGCTCATTCTAGCGGGGGCCCCTCAGATACGCAGTATTTT. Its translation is CSAHSSGGPSDTQYF.

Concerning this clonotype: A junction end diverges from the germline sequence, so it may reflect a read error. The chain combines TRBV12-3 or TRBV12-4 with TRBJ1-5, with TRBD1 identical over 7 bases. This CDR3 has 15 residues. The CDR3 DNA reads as TGTGCCCGCAGTTTAGAGGCAGGGGGAAATCAGCCCCAGCATTTT. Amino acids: CARSLEAGGNQPQHF.

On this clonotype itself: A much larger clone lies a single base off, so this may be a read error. CDR3 amino acids: CASSPHVRGGYGYTF. CDR3 nucleotide sequence: TGTGCCAGCAGCCCACACGTCAGGGGAGGGTATGGCTACACCTTC. This chain connects TRBV7-6 to TRBJ1-2; D possibly corresponds to TRBD1 (6 bases). V lost 5 bases to trimming and J lost 5 bases, with 18 bases between them. The CDR3 is 15 amino acids. Germline assignment: CDR1 SGHVS and CDR2 FNYEAQ.

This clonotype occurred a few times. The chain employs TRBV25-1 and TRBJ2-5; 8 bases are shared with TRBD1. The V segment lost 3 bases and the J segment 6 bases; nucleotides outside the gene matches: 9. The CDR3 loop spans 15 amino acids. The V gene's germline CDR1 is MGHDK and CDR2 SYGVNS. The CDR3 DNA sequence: TGTGCCAGCAGTGATGGGTCAGGGGGCGGGAAGACCCAGTACTTC. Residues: CASSDGSGGGKTQYF. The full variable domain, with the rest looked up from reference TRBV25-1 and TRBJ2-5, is EADIYQTPRYLVIGTGKKITLECSQTMGHDKMYWYQQDPGMELHLIHYSYGVNSTEKGDLSSESTVSRIRTEHFPLTLESARPSHTSQYLCASSDGSGGGKTQYFGPGTRLLVL.